The 32 T cell receptor beta chains listed next were all sequenced from one sample in a study of blood T cells in healthy people across ages. PCR was performed a second time for about 7 to 12 cycles using a sample-barcoded 5' primer and a J-beta primer mix. TCRdb re-analysed the 5' RACE reads in MiXCR, keeping a single row per CDR3 protein. The data show approximately 670,000 distinct CDR3 sequences, roughly two fifths seen once. Input material: blood. Receptor source: a man aged 80 or over in good health.

The chain is built from TRBV28 and TRBJ1-2; 7 positions match TRBD1. Germline trimming cut 6 bases from V and 2 bases from J; bases unmatched to any gene: 3. Germline values: CDR1 MDHEN, CDR2 SYDVKM. CDR3 length: 13 amino acids. CDR3 DNA: TGTGCCAGCAGCATGACAGGGAACTATGGCTACACCTTC. Protein product: CASSMTGNYGYTF.

This clonotype showed up many times. The chain has TRBV4-2 and TRBJ2-4; D could derive from TRBD1 or TRBD2 (5 bases each). This CDR3 has 18 residues. Trimming shortened V by 0 bases and J by 3 bases, and 18 bases separated the two germline ends. Germline lookup yields CDR1 LGHNA and CDR2 YNFKEQ. This chain's CDR3 is CASSQEGTVDWGKNIQYF. The CDR3 DNA reads TGTGCCAGCAGCCAAGAAGGGACCGTTGACTGGGGCAAAAACATTCAGTACTTC.

Written as DNA, the CDR3 is TGTGCCATCAGTAACGGGACTAGCGGGGGGTATATTAGCCCAGATACGCAGTATTTT. Translation: CAISNGTSGGYISPDTQYF. The chain combines TRBV10-3 with TRBJ2-3; 15 bases match TRBD2. V shed 5 bases and J 4 bases; nucleotides not matched to a gene: 13. The CDR3 is 19 residues long. Germline lookup yields CDR1 ENHRY and CDR2 SYGVKD.

The table lists this clonotype with a few counts. This chain uses TRBV5-5 with TRBJ2-5, with TRBD2 matching over 10 bases. J gave up 5 bases and V 4 bases, and 8 bases lay outside the gene matches. The CDR3 contains 15 residues. CDR1 is SGHKS, CDR2 YYEKEE, per germline (reference sequence). The CDR3 here is CASSELAGWRETQYF. The CDR3 DNA reads TGTGCCAGCAGCGAACTAGCGGGGTGGAGGGAGACCCAGTACTTC.

The chain links TRBV29-1 to TRBJ2-7; the D call may be TRBD1 or TRBD2 (6 bases each). V shed 6 bases and J shed 4 bases, with 16 bases lying between them. Germline-derived CDR1 and CDR2 are SQVTM and ANQGSEA. CDR3 length: 13 amino acids. CDR3 DNA sequence: TGCAGCGTCCCACAGGGAGGAGGATACGAGCAGTACTTC. As protein: CSVPQGGGYEQYF.

This clonotype was picked up a small number of times. The chain is built from TRBV6-1 and TRBJ1-2; a possible D gene is TRBD1 (5 bases). Germline CDR1 MNHNS, CDR2 SASEGT. V was trimmed by 4 bases and J by 5 bases, leaving 11 bases between them. The CDR3 covers 13 residues. The DNA of the CDR3 is TGTGCCAGCAGTGTCGGGACTGGATATGGCTACACCTTC. Translation gives CASSVGTGYGYTF.

The chain carries TRBV20-1 and TRBJ2-3, with D maybe TRBD2 (6 bases). V was clipped by 6 bases and J by 5 bases, with 24 bases between them. The CDR3 length is 16 residues. Germline assignment: CDR1 DFQATT and CDR2 SNEGSKA (reference sequence). In DNA, the CDR3 is TGCAGTGCGGGCGGTGGTAGCGGCCTGAAGGAAGATACGCAGTATTTT. Its translation is CSAGGGSGLKEDTQYF.

This clonotype was detected a few times. J is TRBJ2-5 and V is TRBV6-2 or TRBV6-3; 7 nucleotides match TRBD2. This CDR3 comprises 16 residues. The trim removed 0 bases at V and 5 bases at J, leaving 9 bases unmatched. Per the germline V gene, CDR1 is MNHEY and CDR2 is SVGEGT. The CDR3 region is CASSYSSGTRSETQYF. The DNA for the CDR3 is TGTGCCAGCAGTTACTCCAGCGGGACTCGATCTGAGACCCAGTACTTC.

This clonotype was recorded once. A read error may explain this, as a much larger clone is one base away. The chain is built from TRBV20-1 and TRBJ2-5, with D possibly TRBD1 on 6 matching bases. The end of the DNA is better explained by TRBJ2-7, so the J call may be wrong. The CDR3 loop spans 12 amino acids. Germline assignment: CDR1 DFQATT and CDR2 SNEGSKA (reference sequence). Here the CDR3 DNA reads TGCATTGCCATTGTGGACAGCTACGAGCAGTACTTC. Encoded protein: CIAIVDSYEQYF.

This clonotype was seen more than once but under ten times. This chain links TRBV11-3 with TRBJ2-1; possibly TRBD1 or TRBD2 for D (5 bases each). This CDR3 is 16 amino acids long. With 8 bases removed from V and 0 bases from J, the gap between germline ends came to 17 bases. Germline values: CDR1 SGHNT, CDR2 YENEEA. CDR3 sequence: CASGHTGADSYNEQFF. The CDR3 bases are TGTGCCAGCGGCCACACCGGGGCGGACTCCTACAATGAGCAGTTCTTC.

The chain uses TRBV7-3 and TRBJ2-5; a weak D match, TRBD2 (5 bases). The CDR3 contains 15 residues. V lost 5 bases and J 11 bases, leaving 24 bases between the germline ends. Germline values: CDR1 SGHTA, CDR2 FQGTGA. The DNA for the CDR3 is TGTGCCAGCAGCCCCCTCCCTAGCAATGACAATGAGCAGTACTTC. Amino acids: CASSPLPSNDNEQYF.

This chain connects TRBV5-6 to TRBJ2-3, with D possibly being TRBD2 (6 bases). Germline V gene sequence: CDR1 SGHDT, CDR2 YYEEEE. V lost 4 bases and J 1 base, leaving 10 bases between the germline ends. There are 14 residues in the CDR3. CDR3 in DNA: TGTGCCAGCAGCCCGGTAGCGGGCACAGATACGCAGTATTTT. Amino acid sequence: CASSPVAGTDTQYF.

In this sample, this clonotype turned up many times. The rearrangement joins TRBV10-3 to TRBJ2-5; 7 nucleotides align to TRBD1. This CDR3 spans 16 amino acids. The germline V gene has CDR1 ENHRY and CDR2 SYGVKD. V dropped 0 bases and J dropped 2; count of bases not matched to a gene: 6. In DNA, the CDR3 is TGTGCCATCAGTGAGTCGACAGGGCCTCTACAAGAGACCCAGTACTTC. As protein: CAISESTGPLQETQYF.

This rearrangement joins TRBV7-9 to TRBJ1-1, with D possibly TRBD1 on 5 matching bases. The CDR3 spans 15 residues. CDR1 and CDR2 (germline): SEHNR, FQNEAQ (reference sequence). V was clipped by 2 bases and J by 1 base, with 11 bases between them. The CDR3 bases are TGTGCCAGCAGCTTACCGGGGGTACCGAACACTGAAGCTTTCTTT. Translating it yields CASSLPGVPNTEAFF.

Only one count was recorded for this clonotype. The V gene is TRBV18, the J gene TRBJ2-3; D call uncertain. Per germline, CDR1 KGHSH and CDR2 LQKENI. V was cut by 1 base and J by 3 bases, with 8 bases left in between. The CDR3 covers 14 residues. CDR3 protein: CASSPQGRTDTQYF. The CDR3 DNA sequence: TGTGCCAGCTCACCACAGGGTAGAACAGATACGCAGTATTTT.

This clonotype turned up a few times. This chain's CDR3 is CASSQDSRTFYEQYF. For the CDR3, the DNA is TGCGCCAGCAGCCAAGATTCCAGGACCTTCTACGAGCAGTACTTC. The gene calls are TRBV4-3 and TRBJ2-7; D gene ambiguous. The length of the CDR3 is 15 residues. Germline V gene data show CDR1 as LGHNA and CDR2 as YSLEER. V was pared by 0 bases and J by 3 bases, with 12 bases between.

This chain uses TRBV18 with TRBJ2-3, with unresolved D. This CDR3 has 13 amino acids. Trimming left V 3 bases short and J 4 bases short, with 8 bases between. Germline V CDR1 and CDR2: KGHSH, LQKENI. CDR3: CASSPRPSDTQYF. CDR3 in DNA: TGTGCCAGCTCACCCAGGCCATCAGATACGCAGTATTTT. The whole variable domain, filled in from reference TRBV18 and TRBJ2-3, reads NAGVMQNPRHLVRRRGQEARLRCSPMKGHSHVYWYRQLPEEGLKFMVYLQKENIIDESGMPKERFSAEFPKEGPSILRIQQVVRGDSAAYFCASSPRPSDTQYFGPGTRLTVL.

Worth noting for this clonotype: A much larger clone differs from this one at a single base, so this may be a read error. The chain carries TRBV10-2 and TRBJ1-4; D remains unclear. There are 15 residues in the CDR3. Per the germline V gene, CDR1 is WSHSY and CDR2 is SAAADI. In nucleotides, the CDR3 is TGCGCCAGCAGTGATCAGGACCCGAGCAATGAAAAACGGTTTTTT. Translation: CASSDQDPSNEKRFF.

There are a few counts of this clonotype. The rearrangement links TRBV7-8 to TRBJ2-3, with 9 bases matching TRBD1. V was clipped by 1 base and J by 4 bases; unmatched bases: 0. There are 14 residues in the CDR3. Germline loops: CDR1 SGHVS, CDR2 FQNEAQ. CDR3 protein: CASSLGTGADTQYF. CDR3 DNA sequence: TGTGCCAGCAGCTTAGGGACAGGGGCAGATACGCAGTATTTT.

This clonotype was seen only a few times. This rearrangement joins TRBV5-1 to TRBJ2-4; possible D gene TRBD2, 6 bases. Germline V lookup: CDR1 SGHRS, CDR2 YFSETQ. V lost 2 bases and J 6 bases, leaving 15 bases between the germline ends. The CDR3 length is 15 residues. In DNA form, the CDR3 reads TGCGCCAGCAGCTTCGGAGGGGCATCGGTAAACATTCAGTACTTC. Encoded protein: CASSFGGASVNIQYF.

This clonotype was observed a few times. The rearrangement joins TRBV29-1 to TRBJ2-5; D gene uncertain. The CDR3 is 13 residues long. CDR1 and CDR2 from the germline V gene are SQVTM and ANQGSEA. Trimming cost V 3 bases and J 4 bases, with 12 bases left between them. CDR3 nucleotide sequence: TGCAGCGTTGACGCCGGGTCGAGAGAGACCCAGTACTTC. This encodes CSVDAGSRETQYF.

This chain connects TRBV6-5 to TRBJ2-7; a weak D match, TRBD2 (5 bases). This CDR3 region has 16 residues. Per germline, CDR1 MNHEY and CDR2 SVGAGI. V dropped 7 bases and J dropped 6 bases, with 25 bases sitting between them. The CDR3 is CASTKRRSRPEGEQYF. The CDR3 DNA sequence: TGTGCCAGCACCAAACGACGATCTAGACCAGAGGGCGAGCAGTACTTC.

This clonotype was counted ten times or more. This chain uses TRBV6-2 or TRBV6-3 with TRBJ2-7, with D perhaps TRBD2 (5 bases). The CDR3 covers 13 residues. Germline V lookup: CDR1 MNHEY, CDR2 SVGEGT. V was shortened by 5 bases and J by 3 bases, with 11 bases between the two germline ends. CDR3 bases: TGTGCCAGCAGTAAAGCGGAAAACTACGAGCAGTACTTC. Its protein is CASSKAENYEQYF.

This clonotype has a handful of counts. The rearrangement joins TRBV7-3 to TRBJ2-1, with a tentative D call TRBD2 (5 bases). Trimming cost V 5 bases and J 8 bases, with 16 bases left between them. This CDR3 has 14 amino acids. CDR1 is SGHTA, CDR2 FQGTGA, per germline. CDR3 sequence reads: CASSPGLDFHEQFF. The CDR3 region has the DNA TGTGCCAGCAGCCCAGGACTCGACTTCCATGAGCAGTTCTTC.

This clonotype has ten or more counts. The V and J genes are TRBV6-5 and TRBJ2-7; 11 nucleotides line up with TRBD1. CDR3 length: 14 residues. Per the germline V gene, CDR1 is MNHEY and CDR2 is SVGAGI. V lost 6 bases to trimming and J lost 3 bases; unmatched junction nucleotides: 4. DNA for the CDR3: TGTGCCAGCAGCATTGGGACAGGGGGCTACGAGCAGTACTTC. Its translation: CASSIGTGGYEQYF.

The sample holds a few counts of this clonotype. This sequence joins TRBV20-1 and TRBJ2-4, with D perhaps being TRBD1 or TRBD2 (5 bases each). CDR1 is DFQATT and CDR2 is SNEGSKA in the germline V gene (reference sequence). This CDR3 has 13 amino acids. The V and J ends lost 1 base and 7 bases respectively, with 11 bases between them. The CDR3 DNA sequence: TGCAGTGCTAGAGTCGGTGGGACCAACATTCAGTACTTC. Its protein is CSARVGGTNIQYF.

This clonotype was picked up many times. V and J are TRBV6-2 or TRBV6-3 and TRBJ2-3; no clear D. With 0 bases removed from V and 4 bases from J, the gap between germline ends came to 8 bases. This CDR3 spans 14 amino acids. CDR1 is MNHEY and CDR2 is SVGEGT in the germline V gene. CDR3 sequence (DNA): TGTGCCAGCAGTTACTCATTCGGAGCAGATACGCAGTATTTT. Its translation is CASSYSFGADTQYF.

CDR3 sequence reads: CASKSIERDTQYF. CDR3 coding DNA: TGTGCCAGCAAATCTATTGAACGGGATACGCAGTATTTT. The rearrangement joins TRBV27 to TRBJ2-3; no clear D. The CDR3 spans 13 residues. V lost 7 bases to trimming and J lost 6 bases, with 14 bases between them. The germline gives CDR1 MNHEY, CDR2 SMNVEV (reference sequence).

This clonotype came up many times. The chain carries TRBV5-1 and TRBJ2-7; possibly TRBD2 for D (5 bases). CDR1 is SGHRS and CDR2 is YFSETQ in the germline V gene. This CDR3 region has 15 residues. Trimming shortened V by 6 bases and J by 7 bases, and 23 bases separated the two germline ends. CDR3 sequence: CASTKAQLSTGEQYF. The CDR3, as DNA: TGCGCCAGCACCAAAGCGCAGTTGTCAACGGGGGAGCAGTACTTC.

Remarks on this clonotype: It may be a read error: a sequence one base away is much more abundant. This chain connects TRBV5-6 to TRBJ2-7, with 7 positions matching TRBD2. V shed 0 bases, J shed 3 bases, and the junction held 9 bases outside the gene matches. The CDR3 totals 16 residues. The germline CDR1 and CDR2 sequences are SGHDT and YYEEEE. The CDR3 protein is CASSLVGGTTFYEQYF. The DNA for the CDR3 is TGTGCCAGCAGCTTGGTCGGGGGGACCACTTTCTACGAGCAGTACTTC. Drawing the rest from reference TRBV5-6 and TRBJ2-7, the complete variable domain is DAGVTQSPTHLIKTRGQQVTLRCSPKSGHDTVSWYQQALGQGPQFIFQYYEEEERQRGNFPDRFSGHQFPNYSSELNVNALLLGDSALYLCASSLVGGTTFYEQYFGPGTRLTVT.

This rearrangement joins TRBV20-1 to TRBJ2-7; unclear D gene. CDR3 size: 11 residues. Germline values: CDR1 DFQATT, CDR2 SNEGSKA (reference sequence). V lost 3 bases, J lost 7 bases, and 10 bases lay in between. CDR3 in amino acids: CSARADNEQYF. The CDR3 coding sequence is TGCAGTGCTAGGGCCGACAATGAGCAGTACTTC.

In its sample, this clonotype was seen many times. The chain uses TRBV12-3 or TRBV12-4 and TRBJ2-3, with 7 bases matching TRBD2. This CDR3 spans 15 amino acids. V was clipped by 1 base and J by 3 bases; unmatched bases: 4. The CDR3 here is CASSLGLAGTDTQYF. In nucleotides, the CDR3 is TGTGCCAGCAGTTTAGGACTAGCTGGGACAGATACGCAGTATTTT.